A single T cell receptor (beta chain) is shown here with its context. The target antigen is unknown. The CDR3 is 14 amino acids. V lost 7 bases to trimming and J lost 0 bases; unmatched junction nucleotides: 5. Germline CDR1 is SGDLS and CDR2 is YYNGEE. Data came from immunoSEQ multiplex PCR; TCRdb stores just in-frame clones and leaves some out. The table has 110,000 to 150,000 clones, roughly 93% seen once. This entry comes from a study of T cell responses to AZD1222 COVID-19 vaccine. In the study overall: It was second doses at about 4 or about 12 weeks that were pooled.

General study points: Researchers took repertoire samples only after the peak T cell response had come. At study baseline, merely about 6 AZD1222 recipients were seropositive. Unmutated variant regions are reportedly targeted by nearly half of spike-specific TCRs.

Sequences were derived from peripheral blood, sampled on day 0 of AZD1222 vaccination. This receptor was identified in an adult in good health. V gene TRBV9 combines with J gene TRBJ1-2; TRBD1 matches at 8 bases. The CDR3 nucleotides read TGTGCCAGCGCAGGGGACAGGTCTAACTATGGCTACACCTTC. Protein sequence: CASAGDRSNYGYTF.